Presented here are 16 T cell receptor beta chains from one specimen sequenced in a study of T-cell reconstitution after alpha-beta-depleted transplantation in children. Preparation of the TCRbeta library used unique molecular identifiers. TCRdb redid the calling of the PCR reads with MiXCR, one entry per CDR3 protein. This table has about 1,000,000 distinct CDR3 sequences, around 30% appearing once. This specimen consisted of PBMCs, mostly from graft donor cells, obtained 360 days after TCRalphabeta/CD19-depleted stem cell transplant. The receptors here all came from a boy in the first two years of life who had a stem cell transplant for SCID, so the T cells may come from the graft donor.

The V and J genes are TRBV4-3 and TRBJ2-2; D call uncertain. V shed 10 bases and J shed 5 bases, with 17 bases lying between them. Germline CDR1 reads LGHNA; CDR2 reads YSLEER. The CDR3 length is 14 residues. CDR3 nucleotides: TGCGCCACCGCGGAAGAAGTTTGGACCGGGGAGCTGTTTTTT. This encodes CATAEEVWTGELFF.

V gene TRBV7-2 combines with J gene TRBJ2-1; D might be TRBD2 (6 bases). Germline V gene data show CDR1 as SGHTA and CDR2 as FQGNSA. The CDR3 has 14 residues. V lost 5 bases and J lost 12, with 20 bases in between. The CDR3 nucleotides are TGTGCCAGCAGCGTTAGTAGAGAGGGAGGAACGCAGTTCTTC. Translated, it gives CASSVSREGGTQFF.

This chain connects TRBV5-6 to TRBJ2-7; no definite D call. Germline V gives CDR1 SGHDT, CDR2 YYEEEE. This CDR3 has 15 amino acids. Trimming pared 3 bases from V and 0 bases from J, leaving 13 bases between. CDR3 DNA: TGTGCCAGCAGCTCCCGGCTCGGAGCCTCCTACGAGCAGTACTTC. Translation gives CASSSRLGASYEQYF.

V gene TRBV5-8 combines with J gene TRBJ2-3; TRBD1 aligns across 7 bases. Germline loops: CDR1 SGHTS, CDR2 YDEGEE. The length of the CDR3 is 12 residues. Trimming took 8 bases from V and 6 from J; bases not matched to a gene: 6. The CDR3 sequence: CASGQVRDTQYF. CDR3 sequence (DNA): TGTGCCAGTGGACAGGTGCGGGATACGCAGTATTTT.

The V and J genes are TRBV7-8 and TRBJ2-7; 7 bases match TRBD2. Trimming removed 3 bases from V and 0 bases from J; junction bases left unmatched: 5. This CDR3 is 15 amino acids long. CDR1 SGHVS and CDR2 FQNEAQ come from the germline V gene. CDR3 bases: TGTGCCAGCAGCTTGGGGAGCGGGATCTCCTACGAGCAGTACTTC. This gives the protein CASSLGSGISYEQYF.

This clonotype was counted ten times or more. The chain couples TRBV3-1 to TRBJ2-2; D is unclear. The CDR3 spans 11 residues. Trimming removed 3 bases from V and 6 bases from J, with 2 bases in between. Germline V gene data show CDR1 as LGHDT and CDR2 as YNNKEL (reference sequence). In DNA form, the CDR3 reads TGTGCCAGCAGCCAGGCCGGGGAGCTGTTTTTT. This encodes CASSQAGELFF.

This clonotype was observed a handful of times. The genes are TRBV5-1 and TRBJ2-5; D may be TRBD1 (7 bases). Germline lookup yields CDR1 SGHRS and CDR2 YFSETQ. The CDR3 is 15 residues long. The V end lost 1 base, the J end lost 5 bases, and 15 bases lay between the germline ends. The CDR3, as DNA: TGCGCCAGCAGCTTGTACAGGGGCCGGGAGGAGACCCAGTACTTC. Translated, it gives CASSLYRGREETQYF.

This clonotype was counted a few times. The rearrangement uses TRBV12-3 or TRBV12-4 and TRBJ1-3, with D possibly TRBD1 on 6 matching bases. V was pared by 5 bases and J by 0 bases, with 20 bases between. The CDR3 has 18 amino acids. The CDR3 sequence is CASSLPEKGGSSGNTIYF. CDR3 DNA: TGTGCCAGCAGTCTCCCCGAAAAGGGGGGGAGCTCTGGAAACACCATATATTTT.

The rearrangement uses TRBV7-8 and TRBJ2-1, with a weak D call TRBD1 (6 bases). V lost 3 bases and J 11 bases, leaving 8 bases between the germline ends. The germline V gene encodes CDR1 SGHVS and CDR2 FQNEAQ. The length of the CDR3 is 11 residues. The CDR3 coding sequence is TGTGCCAGCAGCTTCGGGACAAAGCAGTTCTTC. Protein sequence: CASSFGTKQFF.

This chain uses TRBV20-1 with TRBJ2-5, with D perhaps given as TRBD1 or TRBD2 (5 bases each). This CDR3 comprises 14 residues. The germline gives CDR1 DFQATT, CDR2 SNEGSKA (reference sequence). V lost 1 base and J 5 bases, leaving 14 bases between the germline ends. CDR3 loop: CSARAGGLRETQYF. DNA of the CDR3: TGCAGTGCTAGAGCTGGGGGTTTGCGGGAGACCCAGTACTTC.

This clonotype was seen a handful of times. The chain couples TRBV20-1 to TRBJ2-7; D possibly corresponds to TRBD1 (6 bases). The V gene's germline CDR1 is DFQATT and CDR2 SNEGSKA (reference sequence). The ends were cut back, 4 bases at V and 6 bases at J, with 13 bases in the middle. This CDR3 comprises 12 residues. The CDR3 nucleotides are TGCAGTGCTATAAAACAGGGTGCCGAGCAGTACTTC. It specifies CSAIKQGAEQYF.

The chain recombines TRBV27 with TRBJ1-1, with a possible D match to TRBD1 (6 bases). The CDR3 extends over 17 amino acids. Per the germline V gene, CDR1 is MNHEY and CDR2 is SMNVEV (reference sequence). The germline V and J ends were trimmed by 5 bases and 5 bases, with 24 bases remaining between them. For the CDR3, the DNA is TGTGCCAGCAGTCCCGACCCAGGGGTTAATTTGGGGACTGAAGCTTTCTTT. Translated, it gives CASSPDPGVNLGTEAFF.

V gene TRBV7-9 combines with J gene TRBJ1-1; D unclear. CDR1 is SEHNR, CDR2 FQNEAQ, per germline (reference sequence). V lost 4 bases to trimming and J lost 8 bases, with 11 bases between them. The CDR3 contains 12 residues. CDR3 residues: CASSSPRREAFF. The CDR3 DNA sequence: TGTGCCAGCAGCTCCCCTCGGAGGGAAGCTTTCTTT.

The chain has TRBV10-3 and TRBJ1-1, with D hard to call. CDR3 length: 12 amino acids. CDR1 is ENHRY, CDR2 SYGVKD, per germline. V was shortened by 1 base and J by 2 bases, with 2 bases between the two germline ends. The CDR3 reads CAISELNTEAFF. The CDR3 bases are TGTGCCATCAGTGAGTTAAACACTGAAGCTTTCTTT.

The table lists this clonotype with a few counts. The V call is TRBV3-1, the J call TRBJ2-5; a possible D gene is TRBD2 (7 bases). The V and J ends lost 4 bases and 4 bases respectively, with 16 bases between them. The CDR3 has 15 amino acids. From germline, CDR1 is LGHDT and CDR2 YNNKEL (reference sequence). The CDR3 nucleotides are TGTGCCAGCAGCCCCAACCTACGGGGGGCAGAGACCCAGTACTTC. Its translation: CASSPNLRGAETQYF.

This clonotype was detected only a few times. This sequence joins TRBV12-3 or TRBV12-4 and TRBJ1-2; maybe TRBD1 (5 bases). This CDR3 has 14 amino acids. V lost 5 bases to trimming and J lost 1 base, with 11 bases between them. The CDR3 DNA reads TGTGCCAGCAGTAACAGGCATCTTAACTATGGCTACACCTTC. It encodes CASSNRHLNYGYTF.